This T cell receptor beta chain came from a study of blood T cell repertoires in COVID-19. Only in-frame clones appear in the TCRdb table, and some are missing; sequencing was by immunoSEQ multiplex PCR. The sample consists of roughly 150,000 clones, around four fifths of them appearing once. CDR1 is SGDLS and CDR2 is YYNGEE in the germline V gene. V was shortened by 4 bases and J by 2 bases, with 17 bases between the two germline ends. The CDR3 sequence is 16 residues long. Sequences were obtained from PBMCs or T cells enriched from blood (not recorded which). This chain links TRBV9 with TRBJ2-3; maybe TRBD1 (6 bases). This TCR derives from a man between 70 and 80 years old who had been exposed to COVID-19. The DNA for the CDR3 is TGTGCCAGCAGCCTCGACAGGATGGGGTTCACAGATACGCAGTATTTT. Its translation: CASSLDRMGFTDTQYF.